This TCR beta chain was retrieved from a study of identical twins. Study-level findings and limits: Models predicted less out-of-frame TCR alpha sharing in monozygotic twins than was found.

The CDR3 is made up of 13 amino acids. Trimming shortened V by 6 bases and J by 2 bases, and 11 bases separated the two germline ends. Germline CDR1 and CDR2: LGHDT and YNNKEL (reference sequence). TCRdb re-derived calls from the 5' RACE reads in MiXCR, one entry per CDR3 protein. The table includes 1.5 million or so distinct CDR3 sequences, 32% detected once. This clonotype was detected only a few times. Its specificity is unknown. The clonotype was recovered from a newborn girl in good health. The genes are TRBV3-1 and TRBJ2-7; a possible D gene is TRBD2 (6 bases). The sample was cord blood. CDR3 loop: CASRPSAAYEQYF. The CDR3 nucleotides are TGTGCCAGCAGACCTAGCGCCGCCTACGAGCAGTACTTC.